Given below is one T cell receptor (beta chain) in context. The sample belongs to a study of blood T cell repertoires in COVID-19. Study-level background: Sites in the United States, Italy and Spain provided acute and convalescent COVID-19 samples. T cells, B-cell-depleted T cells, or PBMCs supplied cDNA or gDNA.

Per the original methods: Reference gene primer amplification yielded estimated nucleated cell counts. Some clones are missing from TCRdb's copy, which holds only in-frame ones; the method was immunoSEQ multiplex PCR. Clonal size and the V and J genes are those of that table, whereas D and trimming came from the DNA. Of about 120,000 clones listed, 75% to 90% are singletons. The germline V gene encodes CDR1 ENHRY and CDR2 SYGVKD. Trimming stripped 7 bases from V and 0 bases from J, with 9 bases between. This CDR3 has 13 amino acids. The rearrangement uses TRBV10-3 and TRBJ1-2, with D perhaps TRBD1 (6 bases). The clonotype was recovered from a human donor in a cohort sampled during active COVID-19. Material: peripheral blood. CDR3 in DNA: TGTGCCATCAACAGGGAAGCTAACTATGGCTACACCTTC. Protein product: CAINREANYGYTF.